This entry lists 8 T cell receptor beta chains sequenced from one sample in a study of blood T cell repertoires in COVID-19. Libraries were prepared by immunoSEQ multiplex PCR; TCRdb keeps only in-frame clonotypes and omits some of them. The sample holds roughly 430,000 clones, around nine tenths seen once. Input material: PBMCs or T cells enriched from blood (not recorded which). All receptors derive from a woman under 30 who had been exposed to COVID-19.

The V gene is TRBV9, the J gene TRBJ2-3; possible D gene TRBD1, 7 bases. This CDR3 region has 15 residues. CDR1 is SGDLS, CDR2 YYNGEE, per germline. The V gene lost 0 bases and the J gene lost 7 bases, with 15 bases spanning the gap. CDR3 loop: CASSVGGGTANTQYF. The CDR3, as DNA: TGTGCCAGCAGCGTAGGGGGCGGGACAGCGAATACGCAGTATTTT.

The chain links TRBV7-2 to TRBJ1-2, with 7 nucleotides matching TRBD1. Losses at the gene ends were 5 bases for V and 4 bases for J; bases not matched to a gene: 13. Germline lookup yields CDR1 SGHTA and CDR2 FQGNSA. This CDR3 region has 16 residues. The CDR3 DNA is TGTGCCAGCAGCCAGGGGGGAGCAGGGGGTACCTATGGCTACACCTTC. Residues: CASSQGGAGGTYGYTF.

This chain connects TRBV27 to TRBJ2-5; 7 bases map to TRBD1. The CDR3 has 15 amino acids. Looked up from germline, CDR1 is MNHEY and CDR2 is SMNVEV (reference sequence). With 6 bases clipped from V and 1 base from J, the junction kept 8 bases outside the gene matches. The CDR3 spells CASRTGTLLQETQYF. CDR3 nucleotides: TGTGCCAGCAGGACAGGGACCCTACTCCAAGAGACCCAGTACTTC.

The rearrangement links TRBV27 to TRBJ2-6; D call uncertain. Germline CDR1 is MNHEY and CDR2 is SMNVEV (reference sequence). Deletions cut 6 bases from V and 4 bases from J, with 4 bases between. This CDR3 contains 12 residues. The CDR3 nucleotides read TGTGCCAGCAGCGCGGGGGCCAACGTCCTGACTTTC. The encoded protein is CASSAGANVLTF.

Worth noting for this clone: The junction departs from germline at one end; a sequencing error may be responsible. V is TRBV7-7 and J is TRBJ2-7, with 9 bases matching TRBD1. CDR1 is SSHAT, CDR2 FNYEAQ, per germline (reference sequence). The CDR3 runs to 16 residues. CDR3 coding DNA: TGTGCTAGCAGCTTAGGTTCCGGACAGGGGAACTACGAGCAGTACTTC. Translated: CASSLGSGQGNYEQYF.

The chain is built from TRBV18 and TRBJ2-5; 9 nucleotides line up with TRBD2. Germline values: CDR1 KGHSH, CDR2 LQKENI. The CDR3 covers 16 residues. V shed 6 bases, J shed 2 bases, and the junction held 10 bases outside the gene matches. CDR3 coding DNA: TGTGCCAGCTCGGGGGGAGCGGGAGGAAAACAAGAGACCCAGTACTTC. Its translation: CASSGGAGGKQETQYF. The variable domain in full, completed from reference TRBV18 and TRBJ2-5, reads NAGVMQNPRHLVRRRGQEARLRCSPMKGHSHVYWYRQLPEEGLKFMVYLQKENIIDESGMPKERFSAEFPKEGPSILRIQQVVRGDSAAYFCASSGGAGGKQETQYFGPGTRLLVL.

The count of this clone is one. The V call is TRBV29-1, the J call TRBJ2-3, with 7 nucleotides matching TRBD1. Germline CDR1 SQVTM, CDR2 ANQGSEA. Trimming removed 6 bases from V and 2 bases from J; junction bases left unmatched: 8. This CDR3 is built from 14 residues. The DNA of the CDR3 is TGCAGCGTGCTAACAGGGGTGAACACAGATACGCAGTATTTT. Translating gives CSVLTGVNTDTQYF.

The V call is TRBV25-1, the J call TRBJ2-7, with TRBD2 matching 10 bases. With V trimmed by 3 bases and J by 1 base, 6 bases remained unmatched. Per the germline V gene, CDR1 is MGHDK and CDR2 is SYGVNS. This CDR3 region has 16 residues. This CDR3 is CASSDLLAGASYEQYF. CDR3 coding DNA: TGTGCCAGCAGTGACCTCCTAGCGGGAGCGTCCTACGAGCAGTACTTC.